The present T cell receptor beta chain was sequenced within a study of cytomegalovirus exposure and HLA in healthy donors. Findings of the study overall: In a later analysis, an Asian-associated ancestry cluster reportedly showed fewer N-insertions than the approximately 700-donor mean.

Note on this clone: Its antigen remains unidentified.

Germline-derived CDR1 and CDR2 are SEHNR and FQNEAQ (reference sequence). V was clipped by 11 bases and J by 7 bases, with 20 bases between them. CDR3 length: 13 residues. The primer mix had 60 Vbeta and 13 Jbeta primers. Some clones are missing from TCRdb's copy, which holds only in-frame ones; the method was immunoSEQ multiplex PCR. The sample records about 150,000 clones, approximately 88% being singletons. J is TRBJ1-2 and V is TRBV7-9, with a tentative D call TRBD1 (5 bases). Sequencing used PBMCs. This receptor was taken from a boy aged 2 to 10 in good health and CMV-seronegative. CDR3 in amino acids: CAGGWGLNGGYTF. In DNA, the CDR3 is TGTGCCGGTGGGTGGGGCTTAAATGGTGGCTACACCTTC. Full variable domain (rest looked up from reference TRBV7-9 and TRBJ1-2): DTGVSQNPRHKITKRGQNVTFRCDPISEHNRLYWYRQTLGQGPEFLTYFQNEAQLEKSRLLSDRFSAERPKGSFSTLEIQRTEQGDSAMYLCAGGWGLNGGYTFGSGTRLTVV.